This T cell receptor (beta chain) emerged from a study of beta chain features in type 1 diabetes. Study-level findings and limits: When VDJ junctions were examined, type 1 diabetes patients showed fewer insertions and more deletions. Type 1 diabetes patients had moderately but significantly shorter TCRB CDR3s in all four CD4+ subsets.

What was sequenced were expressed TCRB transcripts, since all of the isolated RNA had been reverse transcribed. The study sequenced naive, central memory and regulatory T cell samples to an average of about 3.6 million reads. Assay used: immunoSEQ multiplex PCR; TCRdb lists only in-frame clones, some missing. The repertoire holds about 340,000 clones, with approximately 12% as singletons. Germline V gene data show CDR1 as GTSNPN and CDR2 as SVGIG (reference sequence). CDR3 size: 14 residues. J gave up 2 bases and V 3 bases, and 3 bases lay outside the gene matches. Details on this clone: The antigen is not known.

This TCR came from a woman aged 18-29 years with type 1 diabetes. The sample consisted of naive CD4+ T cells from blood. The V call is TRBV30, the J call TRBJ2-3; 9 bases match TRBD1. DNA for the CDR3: TGTGCCTGGAGGGGGGACAGGGTCACAGATACGCAGTATTTT. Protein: CAWRGDRVTDTQYF.